The present T cell receptor beta chain was sequenced within a study of cytomegalovirus exposure and HLA in healthy donors. Unmatched junction bases numbered 15, after V lost 5 bases and J lost 6 bases. The CDR3 has 17 residues. CDR1 LNHDA and CDR2 SQIVND come from the germline V gene (reference sequence). 13 Jbeta primers and 60 Vbeta primers were used for the PCR. Measured with immunoSEQ multiplex PCR; TCRdb has only the in-frame clones, and not every one. The sample has 100,000 to 150,000 clones, roughly 82% seen once. The sequenced sample was PBMCs. This TCR was sampled from a middle-aged woman in good health and CMV-seropositive. The chain recombines TRBV19 with TRBJ2-1; 8 bases align to TRBD2. The CDR3 protein is CASSPPMGLGRRNEQFF. The CDR3 region has the DNA TGTGCCAGTAGTCCTCCTATGGGACTAGGGCGACGCAATGAGCAGTTCTTC.